A single sample is the source of the 20 T cell receptor beta chains below, sequenced in a study of beta chain features in type 1 diabetes. The entirety of the isolated RNA underwent reverse transcription, so expressed TCRB transcripts were sequenced. Sequenced by immunoSEQ multiplex PCR; TCRdb stores in-frame clones only, minus some. The sample lists about 350,000 clones, less than 20% occurring once. The sequenced sample consisted of naive CD4+ T cells from blood. The origin of the receptors is a woman between 18 and 29 years old in good health.

This clone was seen a handful of times. This chain uses TRBV30 with TRBJ2-3; a possible D gene is TRBD1 (6 bases). Germline CDR1 reads GTSNPN; CDR2 reads SVGIG (reference sequence). V was trimmed by 5 bases and J by 6 bases, leaving 15 bases between them. The length of the CDR3 is 13 residues. CDR3 protein: CAWAYRATDTQYF. As DNA, the CDR3 is TGTGCCTGGGCCTACAGGGCAACGGATACGCAGTATTTT. The whole variable domain, filled in from reference TRBV30 and TRBJ2-3, reads SQTIHQWPATLVQPVGSPLSLECTVEGTSNPNLYWYRQAAGRGLQLLFYSVGIGQISSEVPQNLSASRPQDRQFILSSKKLLLSDSGFYLCAWAYRATDTQYFGPGTRLTVL.

The CDR3 loop is CASSQAPGLAGGPPVNEQYF. DNA of the CDR3: TGTGCCAGCAGCCAAGCCCCGGGACTAGCGGGAGGGCCGCCCGTCAACGAGCAGTACTTC. This sequence joins TRBV4-2 and TRBJ2-7, with 16 bases identical to TRBD2. V trimming: 1 base; J trimming: 5 bases; junction bases outside the gene matches: 14. In germline, CDR1 is LGHNA, CDR2 YNFKEQ. The CDR3 totals 20 residues.

This clone turned up a few times. The rearrangement links TRBV10-2 to TRBJ2-7; 10 bases line up with TRBD2. After removal of 3 bases from V and 4 bases from J, the junction contained 3 bases not matched to a gene. Germline-derived CDR1 and CDR2 are WSHSY and SAAADI. The CDR3 loop spans 14 amino acids. The CDR3 spells CASSEGTSEYEQYF. CDR3 nucleotide sequence: TGCGCCAGCAGTGAAGGGACTAGCGAATACGAGCAGTACTTC.

V usage is TRBV18 and J usage is TRBJ2-5; D not certain. V was cut by 2 bases and J by 5 bases, with 15 bases left in between. CDR3 size: 15 residues. Germline loops: CDR1 KGHSH, CDR2 LQKENI. In DNA, the CDR3 is TGTGCCAGCTCACCAAACTCAGCTCTGGAGGAGACCCAGTACTTC. This gives the protein CASSPNSALEETQYF. Using reference TRBV18 and TRBJ2-5 for the parts outside the CDR3, the full variable domain is NAGVMQNPRHLVRRRGQEARLRCSPMKGHSHVYWYRQLPEEGLKFMVYLQKENIIDESGMPKERFSAEFPKEGPSILRIQQVVRGDSAAYFCASSPNSALEETQYFGPGTRLLVL.

This clone was seen more than once but under ten times. The chain combines TRBV2 with TRBJ1-1; 7 nucleotides line up with TRBD1. The CDR3 loop spans 16 amino acids. J was trimmed by 5 bases and V by 6 bases; bases with no gene match: 15. Germline lookup yields CDR1 SNHLY and CDR2 FYNNEI. This CDR3 reads CASSLPPGQRWTEAFF. CDR3 DNA sequence: TGTGCCAGCAGCTTACCACCGGGACAGCGATGGACTGAAGCTTTCTTT.

This clone was counted a few times. V gene TRBV2 combines with J gene TRBJ1-4, with D possibly being TRBD1 (6 bases). This CDR3 has 14 amino acids. In germline, CDR1 is SNHLY, CDR2 FYNNEI. Trimming took 4 bases from V and 8 from J, leaving 14 bases between them. The DNA for the CDR3 is TGTGCCAGCAGTGTGAACAGGGACCTAGAAAAACTGTTTTTT. It yields the protein CASSVNRDLEKLFF.

This clone has a handful of counts. J is TRBJ2-7 and V is TRBV4-1, with TRBD2 matching 9 bases. This CDR3 comprises 20 residues. Germline lookup yields CDR1 MGHRA and CDR2 YSYEKL. Unmatched junction bases numbered 18, after V lost 1 base and J lost 2 bases. CDR3 amino acids: CASSQARRWGAGGPPYEQYF. The CDR3 coding sequence is TGCGCCAGCAGCCAAGCGCGGCGATGGGGAGCGGGAGGACCTCCCTACGAGCAGTACTTC.

This clone has more than one count but fewer than ten. The rearrangement uses TRBV30 and TRBJ2-2, with 11 bases aligning to TRBD2. J lost 1 base, V lost 7 bases, and 5 bases had no gene match. This CDR3 is built from 15 residues. Germline V gives CDR1 GTSNPN, CDR2 SVGIG (reference sequence). CDR3 in DNA: TGTGCCTCGGGACTAGCGGACCGGAACACCGGGGAGCTGTTTTTT. The encoded protein is CASGLADRNTGELFF.

The V call is TRBV4-3, the J call TRBJ2-5, with 8 bases that match TRBD2. Germline lookup yields CDR1 LGHNA and CDR2 YSLEER. This CDR3 is built from 15 residues. V lost 1 base and J lost 3; bases outside the gene matches: 4. The CDR3 bases are TGCGCCAGCAGCCAAGTTCAAGCGGGAGAAGAGACCCAGTACTTC. Translating gives CASSQVQAGEETQYF.

This clone was observed once. The CDR3: CASSEGNRGTDTQYF. In DNA form, the CDR3 reads TGTGCCAGCAGCGAAGGAAATCGGGGCACAGATACGCAGTATTTT. The chain joins TRBV11-2 to TRBJ2-3; D is ambiguous. This CDR3 spans 15 amino acids. CDR1 is SGHAT and CDR2 is FQNNGV in the germline V gene. Trimming cost V 5 bases and J 1 base, with 13 bases left between them.

This clone has just a few counts. This sequence joins TRBV19 and TRBJ1-1; TRBD1 aligns across 7 bases. Losses at the gene ends were 4 bases for V and 4 bases for J; bases not matched to a gene: 3. This CDR3 has 13 amino acids. Germline values: CDR1 LNHDA, CDR2 SQIVND (reference sequence). CDR3 residues: CASSTGTATEAFF. The CDR3 coding sequence is TGTGCCAGTAGTACCGGGACAGCCACTGAAGCTTTCTTT.

The chain carries TRBV30 and TRBJ2-1; D might be TRBD1 (5 bases). V was cut by 0 bases and J by 6 bases, with 15 bases left in between. Germline-derived CDR1 and CDR2 are GTSNPN and SVGIG (reference sequence). The CDR3 is 15 amino acids. CDR3 sequence: CAWSVRTGLFNEQFF. The CDR3 coding sequence is TGTGCCTGGAGTGTACGTACAGGCCTATTCAATGAGCAGTTCTTC.

The chain is built from TRBV4-3 and TRBJ2-3; 9 positions agree with TRBD2. This CDR3 is 18 amino acids long. The V gene's germline CDR1 is LGHNA and CDR2 YSLEER. J lost 7 bases, V lost 1 base, and 15 bases had no gene match. CDR3 in DNA: TGCGCCAGCAGCCAAGTTCGCCTAGCGGGGACCCCACGATATACGCAGTATTTT. Protein sequence: CASSQVRLAGTPRYTQYF.

This clone was observed a handful of times. At the DNA level, this CDR3 is encoded by other sequences in the same sample as well. This chain links TRBV5-1 with TRBJ2-5; 9 bases line up with TRBD2. This CDR3 region has 15 residues. Germline CDR1 is SGHRS and CDR2 is YFSETQ. The V gene end was trimmed by 0 bases and the J gene end by 5 bases; junction bases not matched to a gene: 5. The CDR3 DNA is TGCGCCAGCAGCTTGGAGGCGGGGGGGCTCGAGACCCAGTACTTC. It encodes CASSLEAGGLETQYF.

This clone occurred a few times. This sequence joins TRBV7-9 and TRBJ1-6; D may be TRBD1 (5 bases). Germline lookup yields CDR1 SEHNR and CDR2 FQNEAQ (reference sequence). V was pared by 1 base and J by 10 bases, with 17 bases between. There are 16 residues in the CDR3. CDR3 amino acids: CASSLVSRAGRSPLHF. CDR3 coding DNA: TGTGCCAGCAGCTTAGTCAGCAGGGCCGGGCGGTCACCCCTCCACTTT.

The J gene is TRBJ1-1, the V gene TRBV27; D perhaps matches TRBD1 (6 bases). Per the germline V gene, CDR1 is MNHEY and CDR2 is SMNVEV (reference sequence). The CDR3 has 14 amino acids. The V end was cut by 4 bases, the J end by 8 bases, with 17 bases between. The CDR3 DNA reads TGTGCCAGCAGTTACTCCCTGGACAGCTCCGAAGCTTTCTTT. It specifies CASSYSLDSSEAFF.

The chain recombines TRBV7-2 with TRBJ1-1; the D gene is possibly TRBD1 (6 bases). The germline gives CDR1 SGHTA, CDR2 FQGNSA. The CDR3 has 15 residues. V lost 5 bases and J 4 bases, leaving 17 bases between the germline ends. CDR3 sequence: CASSPSTGRLTEAFF. CDR3 in DNA: TGTGCCAGCAGCCCCAGCACAGGGCGCCTCACTGAAGCTTTCTTT.

This clone has more than one count but fewer than ten. The rearrangement joins TRBV11-3 to TRBJ2-3; 14 bases are a match to TRBD2. The CDR3 sequence is 16 residues long. Unmatched junction bases numbered 5, after V lost 5 bases and J lost 4 bases. Germline assignment: CDR1 SGHNT and CDR2 YENEEA. The CDR3 reads CASSPGLAGDSDTQYF. CDR3 nucleotides: TGTGCCAGCAGCCCGGGACTAGCGGGAGACTCAGATACGCAGTATTTT.

With respect to this clone: At the DNA level, this CDR3 is encoded by other sequences in the same sample as well. The rearrangement links TRBV9 to TRBJ1-2; 8 nucleotides match TRBD1. Germline trimming cut 0 bases from V and 2 bases from J; bases unmatched to any gene: 0. This CDR3 contains 14 residues. The germline V gene has CDR1 SGDLS and CDR2 YYNGEE. CDR3: CASSVGTGNYGYTF. In DNA, the CDR3 is TGTGCCAGCAGCGTAGGGACAGGGAACTATGGCTACACCTTC.

This clone was seen a handful of times. The chain has TRBV7-9 and TRBJ1-6, with 7 bases lining up with TRBD1. V shed 7 bases, J shed 6 bases, and the junction held 3 bases outside the gene matches. The CDR3 runs 13 residues. In germline, CDR1 is SEHNR, CDR2 FQNEAQ (reference sequence). Written as DNA, the CDR3 is TGTGCCAGCAATGACAGGGCTAATTCACCCCTCCACTTT. It yields the protein CASNDRANSPLHF.